Included here is one T cell receptor beta chain sequence, with context. This entry belongs to a study of blood T cell repertoires in COVID-19. Overall study: Researchers got acute and convalescent COVID-19 samples from the United States, Italy and Spain. The analysed material was cDNA or gDNA that came from T cells, B-cell-depleted T cells, or PBMCs.

Source study methods: Estimated nucleated cell counts came from reference gene primer amplification. TCRdb's copy holds only in-frame clones and misses some; the assay was immunoSEQ multiplex PCR. V, J and clone size derive from that table, while D and trimming were established from the DNA sequence. The sample lists 130,000 or so clones; 75% to 90% were seen once. CDR3 size: 14 residues. Looked up from germline, CDR1 is MGHRA and CDR2 is YSYEKL. V was shortened by 0 bases and J by 8 bases, with 13 bases between the two germline ends. Sequencing was done on a sample of peripheral blood. The sequence came from a man over 45 with active COVID-19. The chain links TRBV4-1 to TRBJ1-2, with D possibly being TRBD1 (6 bases). As DNA, the CDR3 is TGCGCCAGCAGCCAAGACCTCACAGGGAAAGGCTACACCTTC. As protein: CASSQDLTGKGYTF.